Included here is one T cell receptor beta chain sequence, with context. A Seattle source enrolled patients during active infection and followed them longitudinally. In the original processing: By means of reference gene primer amplification, nucleated cell counts were estimated. Produced via immunoSEQ multiplex PCR; TCRdb's table is partial and in-frame only. V, J and clone size reflect that table, while D and trimming were determined from the DNA. The table lists more than 250,000 clones, approximately 90% of them singletons. This entry belongs to a study of blood T cell repertoires in COVID-19. About the research overall: T cells, B-cell-depleted T cells, or PBMCs provided the cDNA or gDNA that served as material.

CDR3 length equals 15 residues. CDR1 is LNHDA, CDR2 SQIVND, per germline (reference sequence). Trimming took 5 bases from V and 1 from J; bases not matched to a gene: 4. The sequenced material came from peripheral blood. This receptor was taken from a woman between 45 and 60 years old with COVID-19, enrolled during active disease. This chain links TRBV19 with TRBJ2-7; 11 bases are shared with TRBD2. Written as DNA, the CDR3 is TGTGCCAGTAGTCCCGGGACTAGCGGATCCTACGAGCAGTACTTC. It specifies CASSPGTSGSYEQYF.